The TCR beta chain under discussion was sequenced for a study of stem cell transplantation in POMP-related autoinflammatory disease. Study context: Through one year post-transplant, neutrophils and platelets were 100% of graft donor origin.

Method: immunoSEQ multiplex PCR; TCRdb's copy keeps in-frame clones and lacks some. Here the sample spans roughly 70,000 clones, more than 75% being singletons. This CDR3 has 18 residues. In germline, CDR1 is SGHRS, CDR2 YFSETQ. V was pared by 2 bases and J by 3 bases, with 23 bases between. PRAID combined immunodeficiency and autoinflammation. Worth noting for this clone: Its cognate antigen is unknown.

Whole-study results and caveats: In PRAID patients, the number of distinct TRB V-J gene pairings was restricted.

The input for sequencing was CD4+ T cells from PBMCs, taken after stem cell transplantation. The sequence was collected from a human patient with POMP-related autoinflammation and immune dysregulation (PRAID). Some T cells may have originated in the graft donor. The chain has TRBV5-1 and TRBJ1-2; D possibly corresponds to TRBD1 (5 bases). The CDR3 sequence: CASSFWGREGSRDYGYTF. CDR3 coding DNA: TGCGCCAGCAGCTTTTGGGGCAGGGAAGGAAGTCGGGACTATGGCTACACCTTC.